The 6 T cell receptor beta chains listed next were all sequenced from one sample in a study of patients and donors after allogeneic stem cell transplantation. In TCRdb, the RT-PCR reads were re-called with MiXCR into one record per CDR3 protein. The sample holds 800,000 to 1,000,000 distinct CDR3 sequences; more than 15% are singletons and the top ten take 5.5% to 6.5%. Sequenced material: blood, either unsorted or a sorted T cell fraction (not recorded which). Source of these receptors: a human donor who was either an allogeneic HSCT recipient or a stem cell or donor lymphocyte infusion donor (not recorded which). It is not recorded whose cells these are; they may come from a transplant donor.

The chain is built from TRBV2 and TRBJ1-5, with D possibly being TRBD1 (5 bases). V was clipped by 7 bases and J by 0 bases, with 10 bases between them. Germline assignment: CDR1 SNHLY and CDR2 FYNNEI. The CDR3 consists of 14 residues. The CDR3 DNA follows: TGTGCCAGCACTAGGACAAGTAGCAATCAGCCCCAGCATTTT. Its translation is CASTRTSSNQPQHF.

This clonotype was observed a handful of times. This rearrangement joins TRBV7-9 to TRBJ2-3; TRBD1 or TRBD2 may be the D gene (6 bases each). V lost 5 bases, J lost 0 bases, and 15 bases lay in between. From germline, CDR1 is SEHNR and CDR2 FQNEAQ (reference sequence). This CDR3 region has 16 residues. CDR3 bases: TGTGCCAGCAGCCCCCTTAGGGGGGCTAGCACAGATACGCAGTATTTT. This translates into CASSPLRGASTDTQYF.

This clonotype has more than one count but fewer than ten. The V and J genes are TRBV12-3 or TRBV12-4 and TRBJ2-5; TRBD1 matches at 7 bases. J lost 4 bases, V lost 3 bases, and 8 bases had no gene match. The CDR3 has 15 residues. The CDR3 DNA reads TGTGCCAGCAGTTTGGACAGGACCCTGGCAGAGACCCAGTACTTC. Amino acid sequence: CASSLDRTLAETQYF.

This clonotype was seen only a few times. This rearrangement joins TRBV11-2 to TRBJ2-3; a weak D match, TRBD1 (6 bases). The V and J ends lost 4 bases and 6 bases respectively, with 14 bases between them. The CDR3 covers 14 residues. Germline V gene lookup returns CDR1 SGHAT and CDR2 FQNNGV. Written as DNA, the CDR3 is TGTGCCAGCAGCTCACCCGGAAGGGGGGATACGCAGTATTTT. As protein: CASSSPGRGDTQYF. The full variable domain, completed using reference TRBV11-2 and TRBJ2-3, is EAGVAQSPRYKIIEKRQSVAFWCNPISGHATLYWYQQILGQGPKLLIQFQNNGVVDDSQLPKDRFSAERLKGVDSTLKIQPAKLEDSAVYLCASSSPGRGDTQYFGPGTRLTVL.

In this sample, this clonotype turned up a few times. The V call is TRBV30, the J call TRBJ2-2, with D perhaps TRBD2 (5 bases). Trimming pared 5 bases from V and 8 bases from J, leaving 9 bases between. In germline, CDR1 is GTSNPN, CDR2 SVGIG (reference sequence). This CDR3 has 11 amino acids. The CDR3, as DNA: TGTGCCTGGGGAGAGCGGGGGGAGCTGTTTTTT. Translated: CAWGERGELFF.

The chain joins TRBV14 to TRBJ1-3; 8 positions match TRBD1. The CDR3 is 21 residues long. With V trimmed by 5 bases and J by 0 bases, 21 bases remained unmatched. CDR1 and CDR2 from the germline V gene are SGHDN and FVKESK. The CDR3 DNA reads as TGTGCCAGCAGCGAGAGAGACTGGACAGGGCCCATCGGGGACTCTGGAAACACCATATATTTT. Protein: CASSERDWTGPIGDSGNTIYF.